Reported below is one T cell receptor beta chain. Its antigen is still unknown. These data belong to a study of blood T cells in healthy people across ages. Sample-barcoded 5' priming and a J-beta primer mix drove a second PCR of roughly 7 to 11 cycles. Via MiXCR, TCRdb re-called the 5' RACE reads, giving one row per CDR3 protein. Here the sample spans roughly 800,000 distinct CDR3 sequences, around 25% being singletons. The study drew donors from healthy Caucasian individuals in Russia aged about 6 to 95. The CDR3 has 12 residues. CDR1 and CDR2 from the germline V gene are SQVTM and ANQGSEA. V lost 1 base and J 0 bases, leaving 0 bases between the germline ends. The study's findings and limits: Diversity of TCR beta per million T cells declined in a roughly linear way with age. Conclusively comparing naive with antigen-experienced cells was impossible with unsorted PBMCs.

Separately, the same data were catalogued under a study of T cells of mothers and their children. According to that study: In each mother, TCR beta CDR3 reads exceeded 10 million; in each child, they numbered approximately 3 million.

Specimen: blood. The TCR originated in a boy younger than 18 in good health. The V gene is TRBV29-1, the J gene TRBJ2-2, with D unclear. This CDR3 reads CSVEANTGELFF. The DNA of the CDR3 is TGCAGCGTTGAAGCGAACACCGGGGAGCTGTTTTTT.